Listed below are T cell receptor beta chains from one sample, sequenced in a study of technical replicates of blood from several donors. This table comes from immunoSEQ multiplex PCR, and its TCRdb copy is limited to in-frame clones, with some not included. The table includes some 64,000 clones, almost 97% detected once. Sequenced material: T cells isolated from PBMCs. The receptors here all came from a human donor in good health. CDR3s include the opening cysteine and the closing phenylalanine or tryptophan. D genes are given only for firm matches. Size is omitted from some rows. Given values are once, few, many or a class for expanded clones.

J | V | D | size | DNA | CDR3
TRBJ1-2 | TRBV5-1 | - | - | TGCGCCAGCAGCCCGGTGGAGGGAGGGAACTATGGCTACACCTTC | CASSPVEGGNYGYTF
TRBJ1-4 | TRBV5-6 | TRBD1 | - | TGTGCCAGCAGCTCCAAACACAGGGGGCAGAATGAAAAACTGTTTTTT | CASSSKHRGQNEKLFF
TRBJ2-7 | TRBV6-9 | - | - | TGTGCCAGCAGTTCCCAGGGCCGCACCTCCTACGAGCAGTACTTC | CASSSQGRTSYEQYF
TRBJ1-5 | TRBV4-1 | TRBD1 | - | TGCGCCAGCAGACCAGGGACAGGTGACAATCAGCCCCAGCATTTT | CASRPGTGDNQPQHF
TRBJ1-2 | TRBV15 | - | - | TGTGCCACCAGCAGATCTCGGGTGGATGGCTACACCTTC | CATSRSRVDGYTF
TRBJ2-1 | TRBV9 | TRBD2 | once | TGTGCCAGCAGCTCCGGTAGCGGGAAGCCCTACAATGAGCAGTTCTTC | CASSSGSGKPYNEQFF
TRBJ2-7 | TRBV28 | - | - | TGTGCCAGCAGTGCGCTCCTCCCCCTAAAAGACTACGAGCAGTACTTC | CASSALLPLKDYEQYF
TRBJ2-3 | TRBV29-1 | - | - | TGCAGCGTCGCTTGGAGACTTGGCACAGATACGCAGTATTTT | CSVAWRLGTDTQYF
TRBJ1-1 | TRBV9 | TRBD1 | - | TGTGCCAGCAGTAAAACAGGGGGCACTGAAGCTTTCTTT | CASSKTGGTEAFF
TRBJ1-6 | TRBV21-1 | - | once | TGTGCCAGCAGCAAAGAGGCGGCGGGAAAGCTAGAACCAACCTCCTATAATTCACCCCTCCACTTT | CASSKEAAGKLEPTSYNSPLHF
TRBJ1-1 | TRBV5-1 | - | few | TGCGCCAGCAGCTTGGCCACAGTGAACACTGAAGCTTTCTTT | CASSLATVNTEAFF
TRBJ2-2 | TRBV6-5 | - | - | TGTGCCAGCAAGTCCCTCGGACAGACAACCGGGGAGCTGTTTTTT | CASKSLGQTTGELFF
TRBJ1-6 | TRBV28 | TRBD1 | - | TGTGCCATCTCCCCGGGGACAGGGTATTTATCCTATAATTCACCCCTCCACTTT | CAISPGTGYLSYNSPLHF
TRBJ2-5 | TRBV6-5 | TRBD1 | - | TGTGCCAGCAGTGCCCAGACAGGGAGTGAGACCCAGTACTTC | CASSAQTGSETQYF
TRBJ2-1 | TRBV6-5 | TRBD2 | - | TGTGCCAGCACAAGCGGGGGGGTGTTCAATGAGCAGTTCTTC | CASTSGGVFNEQFF
TRBJ2-7 | TRBV4-2 | - | - | TGTGCCAGCAGCCAAGGGGCGCCAGGACTCACCTACGAGCAGTACTTC | CASSQGAPGLTYEQYF
TRBJ2-7 | TRBV5-6 | TRBD1 | - | TGTGCCAGCAGTCATTCCGGGACAGGGGGATCCTACGAGCAGTACTTC | CASSHSGTGGSYEQYF
TRBJ2-7 | TRBV28 | - | - | TGTGCCAGTCGATTCGGCTCCTACGAGCAGTACTTC | CASRFGSYEQYF
TRBJ1-2 | TRBV28 | TRBD1 | - | TGTGCCAGCACCTTTCTTTCCGGGACAGAAGACACTAACTATGGCTACACCTTC | CASTFLSGTEDTNYGYTF
TRBJ2-1 | TRBV12-5 | TRBD2 | - | TGTGCTAGTGGTTTGGCCTATACAGGGACTAGCGGAGCGGATGAGCAGTTCTTC | CASGLAYTGTSGADEQFF
TRBJ2-2 | TRBV4-1 | - | - | TGCGCCAGCAGCCAAGATCGGGGGGCAATCACCGGGGAGCTGTTTTTT | CASSQDRGAITGELFF
TRBJ2-7 | TRBV6-5 | - | - | TGTGCCAGCAGTTACTCCGTCAGGGGCTCCTACGAGCAGTACTTC | CASSYSVRGSYEQYF
TRBJ1-1 | TRBV14 | - | once | TGTGCCAGCAGCCAAGAATATGGAACAGCCACTGAAGCTTTCTTT | CASSQEYGTATEAFF
TRBJ2-7 | TRBV27 | TRBD2 | - | TGTGCCAGCAACATAGCGGGGGGCCACTCCTACGAGCAGTACTTC | CASNIAGGHSYEQYF
TRBJ2-5 | TRBV9 | - | - | TGTGCCAGCAGCGTAGTGGGTAGCTCGGAGACCCAGTACTTC | CASSVVGSSETQYF
TRBJ2-7 | TRBV2 | - | - | TGTGCCAGCAGCCCCCTCCGGGATCGACCCTCCTTC | CASSPLRDRPSF
TRBJ1-1 | TRBV20-1 | - | - | TGCAGTGCTTACACGAACACTGAAGCTTTCTTT | CSAYTNTEAFF
TRBJ2-3 | TRBV6-4 | TRBD2 | - | TGTGCCAGCAATACTAGCGGGAACACAGATACGCAGTATTTT | CASNTSGNTDTQYF
TRBJ2-3 | TRBV4-1 | - | - | TGCGCCAGCAGCCAGGTTACAGTTACTCCCACAGATACGCAGTATTTT | CASSQVTVTPTDTQYF
TRBJ1-2 | TRBV6-6 | TRBD1 | once | TGTGCCAGCAGTACGGACAGGAACTATGGCTACACCTTC | CASSTDRNYGYTF
TRBJ2-7 | TRBV11-2 | - | once | TGTGCCAGCAGCTTAGGTCTAGCAGGCTACGAGCAGTACTTC | CASSLGLAGYEQYF